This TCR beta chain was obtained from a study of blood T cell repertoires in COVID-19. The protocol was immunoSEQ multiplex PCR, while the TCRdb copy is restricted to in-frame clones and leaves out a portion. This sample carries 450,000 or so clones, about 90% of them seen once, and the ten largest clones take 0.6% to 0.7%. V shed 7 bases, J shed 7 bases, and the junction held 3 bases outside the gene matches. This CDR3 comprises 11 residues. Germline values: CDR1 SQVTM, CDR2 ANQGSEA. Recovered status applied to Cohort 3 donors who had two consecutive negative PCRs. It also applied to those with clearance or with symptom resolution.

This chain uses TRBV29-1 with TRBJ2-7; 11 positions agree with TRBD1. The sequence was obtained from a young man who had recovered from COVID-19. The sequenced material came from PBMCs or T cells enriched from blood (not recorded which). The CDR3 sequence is CSAGQGGEQYF. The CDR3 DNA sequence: TGCAGCGCGGGACAGGGGGGGGAGCAGTACTTC.